The 20 T cell receptor beta chains presented below share a single source sample, sequenced in a study of T cell changes during pregnancy in multiple sclerosis. Sequenced by immunoSEQ multiplex PCR; TCRdb stores in-frame clones only, minus some. The data contain around 42,000 clones, roughly nine tenths of them singletons. Source: CD4+ T cells from peripheral blood mononuclear cells, taken before pregnancy. Source of these receptors: a female donor with multiple sclerosis, enrolled in a pregnancy study.

The chain recombines TRBV29-1 with TRBJ1-2; TRBD1 might be the D (6 bases). Deletions cut 4 bases from V and 4 bases from J, with 13 bases between. Germline V lookup: CDR1 SQVTM, CDR2 ANQGSEA. CDR3 size: 13 residues. CDR3 amino acids: CSVGQATLYGYTF. The CDR3 DNA sequence: TGCAGCGTTGGACAGGCCACACTCTATGGCTACACCTTC.

The chain couples TRBV6-1 to TRBJ2-6; possibly TRBD1 for D (5 bases). The CDR3 runs 15 residues. V lost 3 bases and J lost 4, with 10 bases in between. Per germline, CDR1 MNHNS and CDR2 SASEGT. CDR3 DNA sequence: TGTGCCAGCAGTGAGAAAGGGGCCGGGGCCAACGTCCTGACTTTC. It encodes CASSEKGAGANVLTF.

DNA of the CDR3: TGTGCCTGGAGTAGGGGGCTTGGCCCTCAGGATACGCAGTATTTT. Translated: CAWSRGLGPQDTQYF. This rearrangement joins TRBV30 to TRBJ2-3, with TRBD1 matching over 7 bases. The V and J ends lost 2 bases and 6 bases, in that order; junction bases with no gene match: 11. CDR3 length equals 15 residues. Germline lookup yields CDR1 GTSNPN and CDR2 SVGIG (reference sequence).

V gene TRBV7-8 combines with J gene TRBJ2-2; perhaps TRBD2 as D (6 bases). CDR1 is SGHVS and CDR2 is FQNEAQ in the germline V gene. V was cut by 8 bases and J by 5 bases, with 21 bases left in between. The CDR3 covers 16 residues. The CDR3 DNA reads TGTGCCAGCTGCTGTACAGGTGGGGGGTGGACCGGGGAGCTGTTTTTT. This sequence encodes CASCCTGGGWTGELFF.

The count of this clone is one. At one of its ends the junction is not consistent with the germline gene, which may arise from a read error. V gene TRBV7-2 combines with J gene TRBJ2-7; TRBD2 matches at 7 bases. Germline assignment: CDR1 SGHTA and CDR2 FQGNSA. CDR3 length: 16 residues. In nucleotides, the CDR3 is TGTGCCAGCAGCTTAGCCGGAGCGGGGCCCCCCTACGGGCAGTACTTC. Residues: CASSLAGAGPPYGQYF.

The chain recombines TRBV2 with TRBJ1-2; 8 nucleotides match TRBD1. The CDR3 covers 12 residues. CDR1 and CDR2 (germline): SNHLY, FYNNEI. V was pared by 10 bases and J by 4 bases, with 5 bases of the junction left unmatched. The CDR3 reads CATAGQVYGYTF. The CDR3, as DNA: TGTGCCACCGCGGGACAGGTCTATGGCTACACCTTC.

The V gene is TRBV29-1, the J gene TRBJ1-1, with TRBD1 matching over 8 bases. The germline CDR1 and CDR2 sequences are SQVTM and ANQGSEA. The CDR3 totals 13 residues. The ends lost 6 bases at V and 3 bases at J; junction bases unmatched: 6. CDR3 region: CSVDRGGYTEAFF. DNA of the CDR3: TGCAGCGTAGACAGGGGAGGGTACACTGAAGCTTTCTTT.

The chain couples TRBV9 to TRBJ2-1; 10 bases map to TRBD2. This CDR3 is 15 amino acids long. Trimming at V came to 0 bases and at J to 4 bases, leaving 1 base not matched to a gene. Per the germline V gene, CDR1 is SGDLS and CDR2 is YYNGEE. The CDR3, as DNA: TGTGCCAGCAGCGTAGCTAGCGGGGGTTACAATGAGCAGTTCTTC. Its translation: CASSVASGGYNEQFF.

This chain uses TRBV5-1 with TRBJ1-1; TRBD1 is a possible D gene (6 bases). CDR1 is SGHRS and CDR2 is YFSETQ in the germline V gene. This CDR3 has 13 amino acids. Trimming took 0 bases from V and 10 from J, leaving 13 bases between them. The CDR3 DNA reads TGCGCCAGCAGCTTGGGACAGGTGCGAATAGCTTTCTTT. Its translation: CASSLGQVRIAFF.

CDR3 coding DNA: TGTGCCAGCAGCTTTGAGCGGGGGGCCTACAATGAGCAGTTCTTC. This gives the protein CASSFERGAYNEQFF. The chain employs TRBV7-9 and TRBJ2-1, with TRBD2 matching 9 bases. With 3 bases clipped from V and 2 bases from J, the junction kept 2 bases outside the gene matches. The germline CDR1 and CDR2 sequences are SEHNR and FQNEAQ (reference sequence). This CDR3 is built from 15 residues.

The V call is TRBV18, the J call TRBJ2-7; TRBD1 is a possible D gene (5 bases). Germline-derived CDR1 and CDR2 are KGHSH and LQKENI. V was cut by 2 bases and J by 5 bases, with 13 bases left in between. The CDR3 spans 14 residues. CDR3 sequence: CASSPLGQEHEQYF. The CDR3 DNA reads as TGTGCCAGCTCACCATTAGGACAAGAACACGAGCAGTACTTC.

This rearrangement joins TRBV2 to TRBJ1-2; TRBD1 matches at 8 bases. CDR1 and CDR2 from the germline V gene are SNHLY and FYNNEI. The CDR3 sequence is 13 residues long. Germline trimming cut 6 bases from V and 8 bases from J; bases unmatched to any gene: 8. The CDR3 region is CASSLQGVYGYTF. For the CDR3, the DNA is TGTGCCAGCAGCCTACAGGGGGTATACGGCTACACCTTC.

The chain links TRBV7-9 to TRBJ1-1; D is possibly TRBD1 (6 bases). The CDR3 covers 15 residues. The V and J ends lost 2 bases and 4 bases respectively, with 14 bases between them. Germline loops: CDR1 SEHNR, CDR2 FQNEAQ (reference sequence). The CDR3 is CASSLFGGGGTEAFF. The CDR3 bases are TGTGCCAGCAGCTTATTCGGGGGAGGGGGCACTGAAGCTTTCTTT.

The chain combines TRBV4-3 with TRBJ2-1; 14 nucleotides agree with TRBD2. CDR1 is LGHNA and CDR2 is YSLEER in the germline V gene. The ends lost 0 bases at V and 4 bases at J; junction bases unmatched: 5. CDR3 length: 18 amino acids. CDR3 nucleotides: TGCGCCAGCAGCCAAGAGGGACTAGCGGGGGATTCGTACAATGAGCAGTTCTTC. Amino acids: CASSQEGLAGDSYNEQFF.

V is TRBV7-9 and J is TRBJ1-4; D unresolved. Germline V gene data show CDR1 as SEHNR and CDR2 as FQNEAQ (reference sequence). CDR3 length equals 15 residues. Trimming took off 1 base at V and 0 bases at J, with 6 bases between the two ends. CDR3 region: CASSLDITTNEKLFF. The CDR3 DNA reads as TGTGCCAGCAGCTTAGACATAACAACTAATGAAAAACTGTTTTTT. Supplemented by reference TRBV7-9 and TRBJ1-4, the full variable domain reads DTGVSQNPRHKITKRGQNVTFRCDPISEHNRLYWYRQTLGQGPEFLTYFQNEAQLEKSRLLSDRFSAERPKGSFSTLEIQRTEQGDSAMYLCASSLDITTNEKLFFGSGTQLSVL.

The gene calls are TRBV5-5 and TRBJ2-4; D remains unclear. The V and J ends lost 0 bases and 0 bases respectively, with 7 bases between them. Looked up from germline, CDR1 is SGHKS and CDR2 is YYEKEE (reference sequence). The CDR3 sequence is 15 residues long. The CDR3: CASSLGRGAKNIQYF. The CDR3 nucleotides are TGTGCCAGCAGCTTGGGGCGAGGAGCCAAAAACATTCAGTACTTC.

The J gene is TRBJ1-2, the V gene TRBV7-2, with unresolved D. Germline lookup yields CDR1 SGHTA and CDR2 FQGNSA. The CDR3 covers 15 residues. Between the trimmed V and J ends, which lost 4 bases and 1 base, there was a span of 13 bases. The CDR3, as DNA: TGTGCCAGCAGCTCTCCCCGAGTGAGTAACTATGGCTACACCTTC. Translating it yields CASSSPRVSNYGYTF.

The chain combines TRBV6-5 with TRBJ1-6; perhaps TRBD1 as D (5 bases). CDR1 and CDR2 from the germline V gene are MNHEY and SVGAGI. V was shortened by 6 bases and J by 6 bases, with 15 bases between the two germline ends. The CDR3 extends over 15 amino acids. The CDR3 protein is CASRPGRVSNSPLHF. CDR3 in DNA: TGTGCCAGCAGGCCCGGCAGGGTGTCTAATTCACCCCTCCACTTT.

The chain is built from TRBV6-1 and TRBJ2-5; D might be TRBD1 (6 bases). The germline V gene encodes CDR1 MNHNS and CDR2 SASEGT. The CDR3 runs 14 residues. Trimming took off 2 bases at V and 3 bases at J, with 10 bases between the two ends. The CDR3 protein is CASSEIRGKETQYF. The CDR3 nucleotides are TGTGCCAGCAGTGAAATTAGGGGGAAAGAGACCCAGTACTTC.

This clone was counted a few times. The rearrangement uses TRBV5-1 and TRBJ2-3, with TRBD2 matching 10 bases. The CDR3 has 16 residues. J lost 4 bases, V lost 2 bases, and 7 bases had no gene match. Germline V gives CDR1 SGHRS, CDR2 YFSETQ. CDR3 protein: CASSLLAGNGADTQYF. The DNA for the CDR3 is TGCGCCAGCAGCTTACTAGCGGGGAATGGGGCAGATACGCAGTATTTT.